The rows below give T cell receptor beta chains drawn from one sample of a study of human T cells and chemical hapten exposure. TCRdb analysed the RACE reads with MiXCR anew, one entry per CDR3 protein. The top ten hold around 1.7% of the sample, which has 60,000 to 90,000 distinct CDR3 sequences, around 9.3% seen once. Specimen: whole blood. Receptors were obtained from a female donor in good health. Some clones in this sample may be carry-over from other donors' samples. Both conserved end residues are part of each CDR3. Fields, in order: clone size, V gene, CDR3 length, J gene, D gene, CDR3 protein, CDR3 DNA. The D gene is left open where the match is weak. Size tells how often a clone was seen (once, few, many) or the class of an expanded clone, and some rows leave it out.

>-|TRBV10-3|14|TRBJ2-7|-
CAISEPSLTYEQYF
TGTGCCATCAGTGAGCCTAGCCTAACCTACGAGCAGTACTTC
>few|TRBV11-2|14|TRBJ2-5|-
CASSLFKRVETQYF
TGTGCCAGCAGCTTGTTTAAAAGGGTAGAGACCCAGTACTTC
>-|TRBV20-1|15|TRBJ2-1|-
CSAPRRGGLRNEQFF
TGCAGTGCTCCTCGGAGGGGGGGCCTTAGGAATGAGCAGTTCTTC
>many|TRBV12-3/TRBV12-4|14|TRBJ1-5|TRBD1
CASSPGQPNQPQHF
TGTGCCAGCAGTCCGGGACAGCCGAATCAGCCCCAGCATTTT
>many|TRBV20-1|12|TRBJ1-5|TRBD1
CSASGQGGPQHF
TGCAGTGCTTCGGGACAGGGCGGTCCCCAGCATTTT
>-|TRBV5-1|17|TRBJ2-3|TRBD1
CASSLGPAGGALDTQYF
TGCGCCAGCAGCTTGGGGCCCGCAGGGGGCGCTTTGGATACGCAGTATTTT
>many|TRBV20-1|14|TRBJ1-1|-
CSASLDGAGTEAFF
TGCAGTGCTTCTCTAGACGGGGCGGGCACTGAAGCTTTCTTT
>many|TRBV29-1|14|TRBJ2-3|-
CSARGAGGTDTQYF
TGCAGCGCCCGGGGGGCCGGGGGCACAGATACGCAGTATTTT
>many|TRBV6-5|15|TRBJ1-5|-
CASSPQRGLYQPQHF
TGTGCCAGCAGTCCCCAGAGGGGGTTGTATCAGCCCCAGCATTTT
>many|TRBV29-1|14|TRBJ2-3|-
CSVDRQGLTDTQYF
TGCAGCGTTGATCGTCAGGGACTCACAGATACGCAGTATTTT
>few|TRBV19|14|TRBJ1-4|-
CASSFYKGDEKLFF
TGTGCCAGTAGTTTCTACAAGGGGGATGAAAAACTGTTTTTT